This TCR beta chain was captured in a study of CXCR3-negative and CXCR3-positive naive CD8 T cells. cDNA libraries for TRB were generated by 5' RACE incorporating UMI labels. From the 5' RACE reads, TCRdb lists one entry per CDR3 protein and no DNA. The sample table sets out 100,000 to 150,000 distinct CDR3 sequences. This CDR3 region has 15 residues. Germline values: CDR1 MGHDK, CDR2 SYGVNS. This receptor was obtained from a human donor in good health. Some clones in this sample may be carry-over from other donors' samples. This chain connects TRBV25-1 to TRBJ2-1; the D call of TRBD2 rests on TCRdb alone, since no DNA is present to check it. Input material: naive CXCR3- CD8+ T cells from blood. Subset described: CD45RO-CCR7+CD27+CD95- naive CD8+ T cells lacking CXCR3 (TNR3-). The CDR3 region is CASKEGTSSYNEQFF.